This TCR beta chain was recorded in a study of T-cell memory formation after mild COVID-19. Findings of the study overall: Second-wave clones peaking on day 37 lacked confirmed SARS-CoV-2 specificity. Among clones contracting day 15 to 85, CD4/CD8 was balanced, whereas later expanders leaned CD4+. Memory from before infection featured some responding clones, which suggests cross-reactive memory joined.

In regard to this clonotype: Antigen unknown.

Employing constant-segment primers, 5'RACE generated TCR alpha and TCR beta cDNA libraries bearing sample barcodes and UMIs. TCRdb recomputed calls from the 5' RACE reads with MiXCR, one row per CDR3 protein. The table has under 600,000 distinct CDR3 sequences, less than 25% seen once; the top ten hold about 8.4%. CDR3 length equals 15 residues. The germline V and J ends were trimmed by 0 bases and 7 bases, with 14 bases remaining between them. Germline CDR1 SGDLS, CDR2 YYNGEE. This TCR was recovered from an adult woman who had mild COVID-19 (a few samples of this study predate the infection). Cell type and time point are not known. Specimen: PBMCs or a T cell subset sorted from them (not recorded which). This chain connects TRBV9 to TRBJ1-5; D might be TRBD1 (5 bases). Here the CDR3 DNA reads TGTGCCAGCAGCGTAGGCGACAGTACAAGCCAGCCCCAGCATTTT. As protein: CASSVGDSTSQPQHF.